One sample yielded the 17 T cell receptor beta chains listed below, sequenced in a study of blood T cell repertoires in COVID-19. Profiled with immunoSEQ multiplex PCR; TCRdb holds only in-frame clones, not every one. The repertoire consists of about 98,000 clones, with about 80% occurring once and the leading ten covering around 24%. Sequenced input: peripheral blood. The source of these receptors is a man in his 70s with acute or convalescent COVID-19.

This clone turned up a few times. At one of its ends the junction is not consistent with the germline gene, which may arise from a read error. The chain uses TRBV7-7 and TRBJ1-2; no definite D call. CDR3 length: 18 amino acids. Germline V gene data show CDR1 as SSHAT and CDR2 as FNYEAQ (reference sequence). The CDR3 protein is CASSLREPDGGAYYGYTF. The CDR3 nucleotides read TGTGCTAGCAGCTTACGGGAGCCCGACGGTGGTGCCTACTATGGCTACACCTTC.

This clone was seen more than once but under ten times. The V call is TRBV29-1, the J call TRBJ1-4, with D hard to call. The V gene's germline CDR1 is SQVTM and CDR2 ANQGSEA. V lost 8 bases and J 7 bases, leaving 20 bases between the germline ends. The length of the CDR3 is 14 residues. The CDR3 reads CSCLVPGVREKLFF. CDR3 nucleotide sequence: TGCAGCTGTTTAGTGCCAGGCGTTCGTGAAAAACTGTTTTTT.

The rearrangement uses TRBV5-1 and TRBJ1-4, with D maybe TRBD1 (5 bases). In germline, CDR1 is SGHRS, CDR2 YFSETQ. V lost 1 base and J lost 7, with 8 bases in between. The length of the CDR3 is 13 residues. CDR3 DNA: TGCGCCAGCAGCTTGCCTGACAGTGAAAAACTGTTTTTT. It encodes CASSLPDSEKLFF.

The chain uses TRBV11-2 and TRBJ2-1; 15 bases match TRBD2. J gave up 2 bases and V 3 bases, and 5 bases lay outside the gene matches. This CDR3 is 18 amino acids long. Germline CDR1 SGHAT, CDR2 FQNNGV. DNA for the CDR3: TGTGCCAGCAGCTTTTCCAGGACTAGCGGGAGGGCCTACAATGAGCAGTTCTTC. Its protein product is CASSFSRTSGRAYNEQFF.

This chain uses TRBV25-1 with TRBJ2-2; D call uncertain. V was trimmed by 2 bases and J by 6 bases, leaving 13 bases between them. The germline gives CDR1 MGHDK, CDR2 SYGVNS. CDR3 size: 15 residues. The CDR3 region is CASSELPPQAGELFF. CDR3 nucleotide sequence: TGTGCCAGCAGTGAACTTCCTCCCCAGGCCGGGGAGCTGTTTTTT.

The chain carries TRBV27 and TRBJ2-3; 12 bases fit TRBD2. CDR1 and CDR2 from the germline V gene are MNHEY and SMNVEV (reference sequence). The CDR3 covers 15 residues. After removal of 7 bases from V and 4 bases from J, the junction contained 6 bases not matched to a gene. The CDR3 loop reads CASTPSGRASDTQYF. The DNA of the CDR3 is TGTGCCAGCACCCCTAGCGGGAGGGCCTCAGATACGCAGTATTTT.

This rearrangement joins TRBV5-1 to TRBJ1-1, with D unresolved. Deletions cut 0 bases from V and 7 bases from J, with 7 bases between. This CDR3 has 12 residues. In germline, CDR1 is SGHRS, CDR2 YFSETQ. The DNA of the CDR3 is TGCGCCAGCAGCTTGGGGGCCGGTGAAGCTTTCTTT. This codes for CASSLGAGEAFF.

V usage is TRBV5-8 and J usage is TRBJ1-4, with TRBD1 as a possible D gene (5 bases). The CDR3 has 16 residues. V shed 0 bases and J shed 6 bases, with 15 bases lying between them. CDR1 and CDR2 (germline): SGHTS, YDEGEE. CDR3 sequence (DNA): TGTGCCAGCAGCTTGGGCGCTGGTGGGGCGGATGAAAAACTGTTTTTT. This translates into CASSLGAGGADEKLFF.

The CDR3 DNA reads TGTGCCTGGAGTGTCCAAGGAGGTAGTGAGCAGTTCTTC. It specifies CAWSVQGGSEQFF. The genes are TRBV30 and TRBJ2-1; TRBD2 is a possible D gene (5 bases). There are 13 residues in the CDR3. The V gene lost 0 bases and the J gene lost 9 bases, with 12 bases spanning the gap. Germline V gene data show CDR1 as GTSNPN and CDR2 as SVGIG (reference sequence).

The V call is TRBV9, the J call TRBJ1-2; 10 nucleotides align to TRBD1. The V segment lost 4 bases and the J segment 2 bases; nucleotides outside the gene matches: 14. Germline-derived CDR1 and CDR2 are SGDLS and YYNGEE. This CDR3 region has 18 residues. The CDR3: CASSPVGGTGAPNYGYTF. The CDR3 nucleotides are TGTGCCAGCAGCCCAGTAGGGGGGACAGGGGCTCCCAACTATGGCTACACCTTC.

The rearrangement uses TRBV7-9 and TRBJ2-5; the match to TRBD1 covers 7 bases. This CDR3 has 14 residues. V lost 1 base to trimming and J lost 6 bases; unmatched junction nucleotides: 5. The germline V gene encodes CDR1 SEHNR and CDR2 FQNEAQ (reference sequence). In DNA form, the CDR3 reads TGTGCCAGCAGCTTAGGACAGGGTATAAAGACCCAGTACTTC. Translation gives CASSLGQGIKTQYF.

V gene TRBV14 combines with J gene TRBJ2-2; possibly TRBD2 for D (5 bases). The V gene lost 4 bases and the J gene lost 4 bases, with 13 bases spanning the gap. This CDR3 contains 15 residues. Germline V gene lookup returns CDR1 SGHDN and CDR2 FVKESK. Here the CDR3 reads CASSPPGLSTGELFF. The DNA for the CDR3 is TGTGCCAGCAGCCCCCCCGGACTGTCCACCGGGGAGCTGTTTTTT.

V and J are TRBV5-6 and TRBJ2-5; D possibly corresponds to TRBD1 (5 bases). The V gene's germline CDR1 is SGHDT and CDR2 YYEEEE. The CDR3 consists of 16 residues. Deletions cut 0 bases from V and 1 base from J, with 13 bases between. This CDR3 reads CASSLGAGYSQETQYF. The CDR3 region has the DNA TGTGCCAGCAGCTTGGGGGCAGGGTATAGCCAAGAGACCCAGTACTTC.

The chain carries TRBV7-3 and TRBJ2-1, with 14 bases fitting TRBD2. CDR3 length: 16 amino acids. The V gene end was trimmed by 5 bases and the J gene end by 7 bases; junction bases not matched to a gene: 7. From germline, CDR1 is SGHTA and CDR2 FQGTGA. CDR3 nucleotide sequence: TGTGCCAGCAGCCCGGACGGGACTAGCGGGAGAAATGAGCAGTTCTTC. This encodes CASSPDGTSGRNEQFF.

The CDR3: CASSLAGDGNTIYF. Written as DNA, the CDR3 is TGTGCCAGCAGCTTAGCGGGAGATGGAAACACCATATATTTT. The V and J genes are TRBV7-3 and TRBJ1-3, with unresolved D. Trimming took off 2 bases at V and 3 bases at J, with 8 bases between the two ends. The germline gives CDR1 SGHTA, CDR2 FQGTGA. The CDR3 has 14 residues.

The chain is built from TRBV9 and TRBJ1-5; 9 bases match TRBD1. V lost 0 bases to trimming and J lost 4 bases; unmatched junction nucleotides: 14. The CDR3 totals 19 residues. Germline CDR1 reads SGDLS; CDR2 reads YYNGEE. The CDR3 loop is CASSVAPPDEDRGNQPQHF. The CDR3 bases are TGTGCCAGCAGCGTAGCGCCACCCGATGAGGACAGGGGTAATCAGCCCCAGCATTTT.

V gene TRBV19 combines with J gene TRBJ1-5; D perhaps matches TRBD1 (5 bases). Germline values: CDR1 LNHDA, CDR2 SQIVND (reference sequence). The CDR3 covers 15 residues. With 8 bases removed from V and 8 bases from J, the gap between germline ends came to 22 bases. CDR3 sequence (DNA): TGTGCCAGTCATTACAGAGACAGCCGGCTTGAGCCCCAGCATTTT. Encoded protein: CASHYRDSRLEPQHF.